This TCR beta chain originates from a study of T cells expressing NK-cell markers. Study at large: Sorted CD3+CD56+NKG2C+, CD3+CD56+NKG2C- and CD3+CD56-NKG2C+ T cells supplied TCR beta repertoires. General study findings and limits: The study found these clonotypes also leading the CD3+CD56-NKG2C+ fraction in a few donors.

Of note for this clonotype: What it recognizes is unknown.

Germline-derived CDR1 and CDR2 are SQVTM and ANQGSEA. CDR3 length: 13 amino acids. Researchers built TCR beta cDNA using 5'RACE template switching with UMIs. TCRdb re-called the 5' RACE reads; every CDR3 protein appears as one record, without DNA. The specimen's table records 250,000 to 300,000 distinct CDR3 sequences. The clonotype was recovered from a woman aged 18-70 years in good health. This chain joins TRBV29-1 and TRBJ2-7; lacking DNA, the TRBD1 call made by TCRdb goes unchecked. The specimen sequenced was blood T cells: a sorted CD56 or NKG2C T cell subset, CD4+ or CD8+ T cells, or bulk PBMC T cells (not recorded which). The CDR3 reads CSAYRGDGYEQYF.